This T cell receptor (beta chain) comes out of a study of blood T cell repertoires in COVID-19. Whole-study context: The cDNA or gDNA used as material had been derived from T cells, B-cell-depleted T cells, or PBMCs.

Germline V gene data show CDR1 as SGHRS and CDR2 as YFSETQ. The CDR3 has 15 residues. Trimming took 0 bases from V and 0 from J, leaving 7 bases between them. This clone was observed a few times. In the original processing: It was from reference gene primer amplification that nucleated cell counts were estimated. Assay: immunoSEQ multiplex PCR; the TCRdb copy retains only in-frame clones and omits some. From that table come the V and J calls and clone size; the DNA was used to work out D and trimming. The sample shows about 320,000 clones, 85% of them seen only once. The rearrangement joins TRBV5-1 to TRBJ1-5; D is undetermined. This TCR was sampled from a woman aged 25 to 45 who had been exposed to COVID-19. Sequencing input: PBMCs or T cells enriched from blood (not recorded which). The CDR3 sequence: CASSLVPGSNQPQHF. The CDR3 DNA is TGCGCCAGCAGCTTGGTTCCGGGTAGCAATCAGCCCCAGCATTTT.